These 30 T cell receptor beta chains were all obtained from the same sample, sequenced in a study of identical twins. Via MiXCR, TCRdb re-called the 5' RACE reads, giving one row per CDR3 protein. The table has about 720,000 distinct CDR3 sequences, 15% to 20% seen once. This sample also appeared in a second study, on T cells expressing NK-cell markers.

Material for sequencing was PBMCs. All receptors derive from a woman aged 18-30 years in good health.

This clonotype appeared a few times. The chain is built from TRBV20-1 and TRBJ2-7; a possible D gene is TRBD2 (6 bases). CDR3 size: 11 residues. Germline V gene lookup returns CDR1 DFQATT and CDR2 SNEGSKA (reference sequence). Trimming left V 2 bases short and J 6 bases short, with 8 bases between. The CDR3 DNA follows: TGCAGTGCTAGACGGGAGACCGAGCAGTACTTC. It is translated as CSARRETEQYF.

The chain joins TRBV20-1 to TRBJ2-3, with D hard to call. The V end lost 1 base, the J end lost 6 bases, and 5 bases lay between the germline ends. Germline V gene lookup returns CDR1 DFQATT and CDR2 SNEGSKA (reference sequence). CDR3 length: 11 residues. CDR3 loop: CSARVIDTQYF. The CDR3 DNA reads TGCAGTGCTAGAGTGATTGATACGCAGTATTTT.

The chain joins TRBV20-1 to TRBJ2-7, with 9 bases matching TRBD1. Trimming at V came to 0 bases and at J to 4 bases, leaving 7 bases not matched to a gene. The CDR3 is 15 amino acids. Looked up from germline, CDR1 is DFQATT and CDR2 is SNEGSKA (reference sequence). The CDR3 protein is CSARDFRQGGYEQYF. For the CDR3, the DNA is TGCAGTGCTAGAGATTTCCGACAGGGGGGATACGAGCAGTACTTC.

The chain joins TRBV11-2 to TRBJ2-1; the D gene is possibly TRBD1 (5 bases). V lost 0 bases and J 4 bases, leaving 13 bases between the germline ends. The CDR3 runs 16 residues. The germline gives CDR1 SGHAT, CDR2 FQNNGV. The CDR3 here is CASSLEGQGLYNEQFF. CDR3 sequence (DNA): TGTGCCAGCAGCTTAGAGGGGCAGGGATTATACAATGAGCAGTTCTTC.

This clonotype was seen repeatedly, ten times or more. J is TRBJ2-7 and V is TRBV25-1; the D gene is possibly TRBD1 (6 bases). Trimming shortened V by 1 base and J by 0 bases, and 10 bases separated the two germline ends. This CDR3 has 15 amino acids. The germline V gene encodes CDR1 MGHDK and CDR2 SYGVNS. CDR3 coding DNA: TGTGCCAGCAGTGAATCGGACAGTTTCTCCTACGAGCAGTACTTC. Its protein is CASSESDSFSYEQYF.

This clonotype was counted a few times. This chain's CDR3 is CASSFYSGGRTDTQYF. The CDR3 coding sequence is TGTGCCAGCAGTTTTTATAGCGGGGGCCGCACAGATACGCAGTATTTT. The V and J genes are TRBV12-3 or TRBV12-4 and TRBJ2-3, with 9 bases aligning to TRBD2. J lost 1 base, V lost 3 bases, and 5 bases had no gene match. The CDR3 contains 16 residues.

This clonotype was seen a handful of times. One junction end disagrees with the germline gene, perhaps due to a read error. The chain joins TRBV7-9 to TRBJ1-2, with 7 bases fitting TRBD1. Germline lookup yields CDR1 SEHNR and CDR2 FQNEAQ (reference sequence). The CDR3 is 10 amino acids. The CDR3 region is CASSTGTVSF. Here the CDR3 DNA reads TGTGCCAGCAGCACCGGGACAGTTTCCTTC. Using reference TRBV7-9 and TRBJ1-2 for the parts outside the CDR3, the full variable domain is DTGVSQNPRHKITKRGQNVTFRCDPISEHNRLYWYRQTLGQGPEFLTYFQNEAQLEKSRLLSDRFSAERPKGSFSTLEIQRTEQGDSAMYLCASSTGTVSFGSGTRLTVV.

V usage is TRBV3-1 and J usage is TRBJ2-7; D not resolved. The CDR3 spans 15 residues. Germline values: CDR1 LGHDT, CDR2 YNNKEL (reference sequence). Trimming took 2 bases from V and 7 from J, leaving 18 bases between them. CDR3: CASSQLGPRIREQYF. The CDR3 coding sequence is TGTGCCAGCAGCCAATTGGGTCCTAGGATCCGGGAGCAGTACTTC.

The chain employs TRBV18 and TRBJ1-1, with D possibly matching TRBD1 (5 bases). Germline CDR1 and CDR2: KGHSH and LQKENI. V was shortened by 6 bases and J by 7 bases, with 15 bases between the two germline ends. This CDR3 spans 13 amino acids. The CDR3 region is CASSATIGVEAFF. The CDR3 DNA reads as TGTGCCAGCTCGGCGACAATAGGGGTTGAAGCTTTCTTT.

This clonotype was detected ten times or more. V gene TRBV23-1 combines with J gene TRBJ1-1; unclear D gene. TRBV23-1 is recorded as an ORF, its role being uncertain. The germline V and J ends were trimmed by 6 bases and 4 bases, with 18 bases remaining between them. This CDR3 region has 15 residues. CDR3 bases: TGCGCCAGCAGCCAGCAGACAACTCGGGTCACTGAAGCTTTCTTT. Translation: CASSQQTTRVTEAFF.

This clonotype came up a few times. The rearrangement uses TRBV7-2 and TRBJ2-3; D gene uncertain. Germline V CDR1 and CDR2: SGHTA, FQGNSA. Trimming left V 9 bases short and J 6 bases short, with 19 bases between. This CDR3 contains 14 residues. Here the CDR3 DNA reads TGTGCCAGTAGACGTCTTACTTCCCGGGATACGCAGTATTTT. Translated: CASRRLTSRDTQYF.

This clonotype was detected many times. The chain combines TRBV18 with TRBJ2-7; TRBD2 is a possible D gene (6 bases). Trimming left V 3 bases short and J 2 bases short, with 14 bases between. The germline V gene encodes CDR1 KGHSH and CDR2 LQKENI. This CDR3 region has 15 residues. The CDR3 spells CASSPTSQSTYEQYF. The CDR3, as DNA: TGTGCCAGCTCACCGACTAGTCAAAGTACCTACGAGCAGTACTTC.

This chain links TRBV2 with TRBJ2-7; 9 positions agree with TRBD2. The CDR3 loop spans 15 amino acids. Germline V gene data show CDR1 as SNHLY and CDR2 as FYNNEI. Losses at the gene ends were 6 bases for V and 3 bases for J; bases not matched to a gene: 9. CDR3 loop: CASRETSGGYYEQYF. CDR3 nucleotides: TGTGCCAGCAGAGAGACTAGCGGAGGGTACTACGAGCAGTACTTC.

The chain uses TRBV7-2 and TRBJ2-5, with 9 bases identical to TRBD2. Per germline, CDR1 SGHTA and CDR2 FQGNSA. After removal of 5 bases from V and 1 base from J, the junction contained 8 bases not matched to a gene. The CDR3 runs 16 residues. CDR3 bases: TGTGCCAGCAGCCCCGGGGGCGGGGGGGGCCAAGAGACCCAGTACTTC. Encoded protein: CASSPGGGGGQETQYF. The full variable domain, in which reference TRBV7-2 and TRBJ2-5 provide the parts outside the CDR3, is GAGVSQSPSNKVTEKGKDVELRCDPISGHTALYWYRQSLGQGLEFLIYFQGNSAPDKSGLPSDRFSAERTGGSVSTLTIQRTQQEDSAVYLCASSPGGGGGQETQYFGPGTRLLVL.

The chain employs TRBV11-1 and TRBJ1-3, with TRBD1 as a possible D gene (5 bases). CDR1 SGHAT and CDR2 FQDESV come from the germline V gene (reference sequence). There are 15 residues in the CDR3. V was shortened by 3 bases and J by 0 bases, with 9 bases between the two germline ends. This CDR3 reads CASSFGTHSGNTIYF. For the CDR3, the DNA is TGTGCCAGCAGCTTCGGGACCCACTCTGGAAACACCATATATTTT.

The chain links TRBV29-1 to TRBJ2-2; D might be TRBD1 (5 bases). The CDR3 spans 14 residues. The germline V gene has CDR1 SQVTM and CDR2 ANQGSEA. V dropped 7 bases and J dropped 1 base, with 13 bases sitting between them. For the CDR3, the DNA is TGCAGCGCCTGCGACAGAAAGAACACCGGGGAGCTGTTTTTT. Protein sequence: CSACDRKNTGELFF.

V gene TRBV5-1 combines with J gene TRBJ2-1, with 11 bases lining up with TRBD1. Germline V lookup: CDR1 SGHRS, CDR2 YFSETQ. Germline trimming cut 0 bases from V and 8 bases from J; bases unmatched to any gene: 13. This CDR3 is built from 18 residues. This CDR3 is CASSLGGTGGYATYEQFF. The CDR3 nucleotides read TGCGCCAGCAGCTTGGGAGGGACAGGGGGTTACGCTACCTATGAGCAGTTCTTC.

This clonotype appeared many times. DNA of the CDR3: TGTGCCAGCACCGACCCCGGGTTTGGGACCCAGTACTTC. It is translated as CASTDPGFGTQYF. This chain links TRBV6-6 with TRBJ2-5; D remains unclear. CDR3 length equals 13 residues. Germline CDR1 and CDR2: MNHNY and SVGAGI (reference sequence). V shed 7 bases and J shed 7 bases, with 16 bases lying between them.

This rearrangement joins TRBV4-2 to TRBJ2-3; D is unresolved. With 4 bases removed from V and 6 bases from J, the gap between germline ends came to 14 bases. CDR3 size: 14 residues. Per germline, CDR1 LGHNA and CDR2 YNFKEQ. The CDR3 DNA sequence: TGTGCCAGCAGCCCCGGTCCCTTAGGGGATACGCAGTATTTT. Its translation: CASSPGPLGDTQYF.

The gene calls are TRBV10-2 and TRBJ2-2; a weak D match, TRBD1 (6 bases). With 5 bases removed from V and 6 bases from J, the gap between germline ends came to 22 bases. Germline CDR1 is WSHSY and CDR2 is SAAADI. This CDR3 has 17 amino acids. The CDR3 DNA reads as TGCGCCAGCAGTTTGGAGACAGGCGACCTTCACCCCGGGGAGCTGTTTTTT. Its protein is CASSLETGDLHPGELFF.

The V and J genes are TRBV30 and TRBJ2-3, with TRBD1 identical over 9 bases. Trimming cost V 5 bases and J 4 bases; bases outside gene matches: 10. CDR3 length: 15 residues. CDR1 GTSNPN and CDR2 SVGIG come from the germline V gene (reference sequence). The CDR3 DNA reads TGTGCCTGGGACAACAGGGGGCGCGGAGCAGATACGCAGTATTTT. This encodes CAWDNRGRGADTQYF.

This chain uses TRBV10-3 with TRBJ2-3; D may be TRBD1 (6 bases). The V gene lost 2 bases and the J gene lost 10 bases, with 7 bases spanning the gap. Germline CDR1 ENHRY, CDR2 SYGVKD. CDR3 length: 11 amino acids. The CDR3 is CAISEEGAQYF. DNA of the CDR3: TGTGCCATCAGTGAGGAGGGGGCGCAGTATTTT.

This clonotype has a handful of counts. The gene calls are TRBV10-3 and TRBJ1-2; TRBD1 might be the D (6 bases). V was shortened by 10 bases and J by 7 bases, with 19 bases between the two germline ends. The germline V gene encodes CDR1 ENHRY and CDR2 SYGVKD. This CDR3 is 13 amino acids long. The CDR3 coding sequence is TGTGCCACCGTTCGGTCCAGGGGTCGTGGCTACACCTTC. Encoded protein: CATVRSRGRGYTF.

V usage is TRBV5-6 and J usage is TRBJ2-5; 8 nucleotides line up with TRBD2. Germline V lookup: CDR1 SGHDT, CDR2 YYEEEE. With 4 bases clipped from V and 4 bases from J, the junction kept 9 bases outside the gene matches. The CDR3 is 15 residues long. CDR3 sequence: CASSRGRAGGETQYF. CDR3 sequence (DNA): TGTGCCAGCAGCCGGGGAAGGGCGGGAGGAGAGACCCAGTACTTC. Drawing the rest from reference TRBV5-6 and TRBJ2-5, the complete variable domain is DAGVTQSPTHLIKTRGQQVTLRCSPKSGHDTVSWYQQALGQGPQFIFQYYEEEERQRGNFPDRFSGHQFPNYSSELNVNALLLGDSALYLCASSRGRAGGETQYFGPGTRLLVL.

This chain joins TRBV6-5 and TRBJ2-2; 7 positions agree with TRBD2. Germline V gene sequence: CDR1 MNHEY, CDR2 SVGAGI. After removal of 0 bases from V and 7 bases from J, the junction contained 5 bases not matched to a gene. The CDR3 spans 15 residues. The CDR3 DNA sequence: TGTGCCAGCAGTTACTCGGGGGGGAGAGGCGGGGAGCTGTTTTTT. Residues: CASSYSGGRGGELFF.

The chain links TRBV20-1 to TRBJ2-5; D gene ambiguous. Per the germline V gene, CDR1 is DFQATT and CDR2 is SNEGSKA (reference sequence). The CDR3 has 12 amino acids. V was trimmed by 7 bases and J by 5 bases, leaving 14 bases between them. This chain's CDR3 is CSVLHLRETQYF. CDR3 nucleotides: TGCAGTGTCTTACACCTCCGGGAGACCCAGTACTTC.

This clonotype was detected a few times. The chain is built from TRBV18 and TRBJ1-2; tentatively, D is TRBD1 (6 bases). The germline CDR1 and CDR2 sequences are KGHSH and LQKENI. The CDR3 runs to 16 residues. The germline V and J ends were trimmed by 2 bases and 6 bases, with 19 bases remaining between them. The CDR3 DNA sequence: TGTGCCAGCTCACCAGGACGAAGAAACAGGGAGGATGGCTACACCTTC. Translated, it gives CASSPGRRNREDGYTF.

The V call is TRBV2, the J call TRBJ2-7; no clear D gene. The V gene's germline CDR1 is SNHLY and CDR2 FYNNEI. Trimming took off 6 bases at V and 5 bases at J, with 8 bases between the two ends. This CDR3 has 11 amino acids. The CDR3 loop reads CASSWTDEQYF. The DNA for the CDR3 is TGTGCCAGCAGCTGGACCGACGAGCAGTACTTC. The variable domain in full, with the rest retrieved from reference TRBV2 and TRBJ2-7, is EPEVTQTPSHQVTQMGQEVILRCVPISNHLYFYWYRQILGQKVEFLVSFYNNEISEKSEIFDDQFSVERPDGSNFTLKIRSTKLEDSAMYFCASSWTDEQYFGPGTRLTVT.

This sequence joins TRBV5-5 and TRBJ1-1; D may be TRBD1 (5 bases). This CDR3 is built from 13 residues. Germline V gene lookup returns CDR1 SGHKS and CDR2 YYEKEE (reference sequence). The V gene lost 4 bases and the J gene lost 5 bases, with 12 bases spanning the gap. This CDR3 reads CASSGAGETEAFF. The CDR3 DNA is TGTGCCAGCAGCGGGGCGGGGGAAACTGAAGCTTTCTTT. The variable domain in full, completed from reference TRBV5-5 and TRBJ1-1, reads DAGVTQSPTHLIKTRGQQVTLRCSPISGHKSVSWYQQVLGQGPQFIFQYYEKEERGRGNFPDRFSARQFPNYSSELNVNALLLGDSALYLCASSGAGETEAFFGQGTRLTVV.

This chain links TRBV12-3 or TRBV12-4 with TRBJ2-7; TRBD2 aligns across 7 bases. V was clipped by 5 bases and J by 2 bases; unmatched bases: 9. The CDR3 sequence is 15 residues long. DNA for the CDR3: TGTGCCAGCAGTCCTAGCGGTCGGTGGACCTACGAGCAGTACTTC. Translation gives CASSPSGRWTYEQYF.